A single T cell receptor (beta chain) is shown here with its context. The data originate from a study of cytomegalovirus exposure and HLA in healthy donors. Looking at the study overall: HLA-typed donors contributed around 82 million unique TCRs, which were held in an early data release. Clustering assigned around 77% of the approximately 400 genotyped donors to the Caucasian-associated ancestry cluster.

PCR employed 60 Vbeta and 13 Jbeta primers. Original data processing: Some 80 million unique TCR beta chains, some 9.9 million shared, were counted in a later analysis. Measured with immunoSEQ multiplex PCR; TCRdb has only the in-frame clones, and not every one. For V, J and clone size, that table is used; D and trimming come from the DNA. The table lists 59,000 or so clones, 70% to 75% of them singletons, with 6.8% in the top ten. Trimming took 3 bases from V and 2 from J; bases not matched to a gene: 8. The CDR3 contains 15 residues. The germline CDR1 and CDR2 sequences are SGHNT and YYREEE (reference sequence).

Source material: PBMCs. V usage is TRBV5-4 and J usage is TRBJ2-7; 7 bases fit TRBD1. The TCR originated in a man under 40 in good health and CMV-seropositive. As DNA, the CDR3 is TGTGCCAGCAGCTGGGACGGGACAGCCCCCTACGAGCAGTACTTC. Its translation: CASSWDGTAPYEQYF.